The 8 T cell receptor beta chains presented below share a single source sample, sequenced in a study of response to subunit inactivated influenza vaccine. Each CDR3 protein is one row after TCRdb ran MiXCR on the RT-PCR reads. Of 750,000 to 850,000 distinct CDR3 sequences detected, approximately 18% appear once; the ten largest clones hold under 13%. The sequencing here drew on PBMCs from blood, taken less than 6 days after vaccination. Receptor source: a man aged 45-65 years who received an inactivated influenza vaccine.

This clonotype was recorded only once. The gene calls are TRBV5-1 and TRBJ2-5, with TRBD1 matching 9 bases. With V trimmed by 4 bases and J by 10 bases, 14 bases remained unmatched. Germline values: CDR1 SGHRS, CDR2 YFSETQ. The length of the CDR3 is 15 residues. The chain's CDR3 is CASSGGVPGQGIQYF. CDR3 in DNA: TGCGCCAGCAGCGGCGGTGTTCCGGGACAGGGCATCCAGTACTTC.

This rearrangement joins TRBV9 to TRBJ2-3, with 10 positions matching TRBD2. From germline, CDR1 is SGDLS and CDR2 YYNGEE. V was pared by 2 bases and J by 2 bases, with 5 bases of the junction left unmatched. The CDR3 sequence is 16 residues long. Written as DNA, the CDR3 is TGTGCCAGCAGCGTCCGCGGACTAGCGGACACAGATACGCAGTATTTT. It yields the protein CASSVRGLADTDTQYF.

The V call is TRBV10-3, the J call TRBJ2-7; 11 positions agree with TRBD2. Germline V gene data show CDR1 as ENHRY and CDR2 as SYGVKD. With 2 bases clipped from V and 4 bases from J, the junction kept 1 base outside the gene matches. CDR3 length: 14 residues. CDR3 in DNA: TGTGCCATCAGTGAGCCTAGCGGGAGGTACGAGCAGTACTTC. Its translation: CAISEPSGRYEQYF.

This clonotype appeared many times. The V call is TRBV24-1, the J call TRBJ2-2; no firm D call. Germline loops: CDR1 KGHDR, CDR2 SFDVKD. CDR3 length: 14 amino acids. Trimming left V 2 bases short and J 4 bases short, with 7 bases between. The CDR3 DNA sequence: TGTGCCACCAGTGATTCCCAACGCACCGGGGAGCTGTTTTTT. Residues: CATSDSQRTGELFF.

The genes are TRBV14 and TRBJ2-7; TRBD2 is a possible D gene (6 bases). The V gene's germline CDR1 is SGHDN and CDR2 FVKESK. The V and J ends lost 4 bases and 0 bases respectively, with 13 bases between them. The CDR3 loop spans 15 amino acids. The CDR3 DNA is TGTGCCAGCAGCCGGGACTGGTCGAGCTCCTACGAGCAGTACTTC. It yields the protein CASSRDWSSSYEQYF.

V gene TRBV20-1 combines with J gene TRBJ2-7; possible D gene TRBD2, 6 bases. V lost 0 bases to trimming and J lost 3 bases, with 18 bases between them. Germline CDR1 is DFQATT and CDR2 is SNEGSKA (reference sequence). The CDR3 runs to 16 residues. CDR3 nucleotides: TGCAGTGCTAGAGATCTGAGGGGACGGACTAACTACGAGCAGTACTTC. This encodes CSARDLRGRTNYEQYF.

V is TRBV5-1 and J is TRBJ2-1; D is unclear. In germline, CDR1 is SGHRS, CDR2 YFSETQ. The CDR3 has 14 amino acids. V lost 2 bases and J lost 9, with 15 bases in between. CDR3 DNA sequence: TGCGCCAGCAGCTTCGCGACCCAATTTTCTGAGCAGTTCTTC. Translated, it gives CASSFATQFSEQFF.

The chain recombines TRBV5-6 with TRBJ2-2; the D is unclear. The CDR3 is 14 residues long. Trimming pared 2 bases from V and 4 bases from J, leaving 9 bases between. Germline loops: CDR1 SGHDT, CDR2 YYEEEE. CDR3 sequence: CASSFSYSTGELFF. The CDR3, as DNA: TGTGCCAGCAGCTTTTCGTACAGCACCGGGGAGCTGTTTTTT.